This is a list of T cell receptor beta chains from one sample in a study of blood T cells in healthy people across ages. TCRdb passed the 5' RACE reads through MiXCR, listing each CDR3 protein once. The table has some 320,000 distinct CDR3 sequences, roughly 27% seen once. Sequencing was carried out using blood. The receptors were sampled from a woman in her 70s in good health. Both conserved end residues are part of each CDR3. D genes are given only for firm matches. The size of a clone is reported for some rows only, either as once, few or many, or as a class for expanded clones.

CASSLSGQGTYGYTF TGTGCCAGCAGTTTGTCGGGACAGGGGACCTATGGCTACACCTTC - TRBD1 TRBJ1-2 TRBV28
CASTKEWLTSPLHF TGTGCCAGCACGAAGGAGTGGCTGACTTCACCCCTCCACTTT - - TRBJ1-6 TRBV7-2
CASSTPSGRAYNEQFF TGTGCCAGCAGTACCCCAAGCGGGAGGGCGTACAATGAGCAGTTCTTC - TRBD2 TRBJ2-1 TRBV6-1
CSAPPGTGGWTQYF TGCAGTGCTCCCCCCGGGACAGGCGGTTGGACCCAGTACTTC - TRBD1 TRBJ2-5 TRBV20-1
CASRGTGYGEQYF TGTGCCAGCAGGGGGACAGGCTATGGCGAGCAGTACTTC few TRBD1 TRBJ2-7 TRBV28
CANSATARNTEAFF TGTGCCAACAGCGCAACAGCCAGGAACACTGAAGCTTTCTTT few - TRBJ1-1 TRBV7-9
CASTESPDTQYF TGTGCCAGCACCGAGAGCCCAGATACGCAGTATTTT - - TRBJ2-3 TRBV2
CSVVGGAGELFF TGCAGCGTCGTGGGAGGGGCCGGGGAGCTGTTTTTT - TRBD2 TRBJ2-2 TRBV29-1
CSARPYSYEQYF TGCAGTGCTAGACCGTACTCGTACGAGCAGTACTTC - - TRBJ2-7 TRBV20-1
CSAQVEDLNSPLHF TGCAGTGCCCAGGTGGAGGACCTCAACTCACCCCTCCACTTT few - TRBJ1-6 TRBV20-1
CASSPPGWAGRGNTQYF TGTGCCAGCAGCCCTCCGGGATGGGCGGGGAGGGGGAATACGCAGTATTTT few - TRBJ2-3 TRBV7-2
CASSENQGGTEAFF TGTGCCAGCAGTGAAAATCAGGGGGGCACTGAAGCTTTCTTT - TRBD1 TRBJ1-1 TRBV6-1
CSVVPGTGQPQHF TGCAGCGTTGTCCCAGGGACGGGTCAGCCCCAGCATTTT many - TRBJ1-5 TRBV29-1
CASSPWMDNTEAFF TGTGCCAGCTCACCATGGATGGATAACACTGAAGCTTTCTTT - - TRBJ1-1 TRBV18
CASSLQEGGPTDYGYTF TGTGCCAGCAGTTTACAAGAAGGGGGGCCAACTGACTATGGCTACACCTTC many - TRBJ1-2 TRBV28
CASSSRDGRNEKLFF TGTGCCAGCAGCTCGAGGGACGGCCGGAATGAAAAACTGTTTTTT - - TRBJ1-4 TRBV5-5
CASSPRLRPSSYNEQFF TGCGCCAGCAGTCCGAGATTGCGCCCAAGTTCCTACAATGAGCAGTTCTTC few - TRBJ2-1 TRBV10-1
CSASGEKETQYF TGCAGTGCCAGTGGGGAAAAAGAGACCCAGTACTTC - - TRBJ2-5 TRBV20-1